The rows below give T cell receptor beta chains drawn from one sample of a study of T-cell memory formation after mild COVID-19. TCRdb redid the calling of the 5' RACE reads with MiXCR, one entry per CDR3 protein. The sample contains about 200,000 distinct CDR3 sequences, roughly 10% of which appear only once. Material for sequencing was PBMCs or a T cell subset sorted from them (not recorded which). The origin of the receptors is a man between 18 and 29 years old who had mild COVID-19 (a few samples of this study predate the infection). Cell type and time point are not known. The CDR3 runs from the conserved cysteine through the conserved F or W. D genes are given only for firm matches. The listing skips clone size in some rows; elsewhere it reads once, few, many or a size class.

>TRBJ1-1|TRBV6-6|TRBD1|few
TGTGCCAGCAGTTATGGGCCAGGGGGCTTATACACTGAAGCTTTCTTT
CASSYGPGGLYTEAFF
>TRBJ1-1|TRBV6-5|.|.
TGTGCCAGCACCCAAGGCTCAGGGGTGCGGACTGAAGCTTTCTTT
CASTQGSGVRTEAFF
>TRBJ1-2|TRBV12-3/TRBV12-4|TRBD1|few
TGTGCCAGCAGCCAGGGACAGGGGGCTGATGGATGGTACTATGGCTACACCTTC
CASSQGQGADGWYYGYTF
>TRBJ1-2|TRBV19|.|few
TGTGCCAGTCTTCAAGGATCACGGGGCTACACCTTC
CASLQGSRGYTF
>TRBJ2-2|TRBV20-1|.|few
TGCAGTGCTCCTTATGACGCCGGGGAGCTGTTTTTT
CSAPYDAGELFF
>TRBJ2-1|TRBV5-6|.|few
TGTGCCAGCAGCTCCGACGGTAGCTACAATGAGCAGTTCTTC
CASSSDGSYNEQFF
>TRBJ2-3|TRBV4-1|TRBD1|.
TGCGCCAGCAGCCACTTCTTGACAGGGGCAGGGACAGATACGCAGTATTTT
CASSHFLTGAGTDTQYF
>TRBJ1-4|TRBV29-1|.|.
TGCAGCGTTGGACAGTTATTTGGAAAACTGTTTTTT
CSVGQLFGKLFF
>TRBJ2-5|TRBV5-5|.|.
TGTGCCAGCAGCTTGTCTAGCGCGGAGACCCAGTACTTC
CASSLSSAETQYF
>TRBJ2-7|TRBV6-5|.|.
TGTGCCAGCAGTTACTCGTTTCACGGTTCCTCCTACGAGCAGTACTTC
CASSYSFHGSSYEQYF
>TRBJ1-1|TRBV6-1|TRBD1|few
TGTGCCAGCAGTGTATCACAGGGGGCGGGAGCTGAAGCTTTCTTT
CASSVSQGAGAEAFF
>TRBJ2-5|TRBV5-6|.|many
TGTGCCAGCAGCTTGGAACAGTCAGAGACCCAGTACTTC
CASSLEQSETQYF
>TRBJ2-1|TRBV5-6|TRBD1|many
TGTGCCAGCAGCCTTCTAGACAGGGCGGCGTTCTTC
CASSLLDRAAFF
>TRBJ2-5|TRBV7-3|TRBD1|few
TGTGCCAGCAGCATACTAGGGGGCATGGAGACCCAGTACTTC
CASSILGGMETQYF
>TRBJ2-3|TRBV20-1|TRBD1|few
TGCAGTGCTAGAGATTGGCGACAGGGGAGCACAGATACGCAGTATTTT
CSARDWRQGSTDTQYF
>TRBJ1-3|TRBV7-2|.|few
TGTGCCAGCAGCTTAGGGGTTGCCCTAAACACCATATATTTT
CASSLGVALNTIYF
>TRBJ1-2|TRBV3-1|.|.
TGTGCCAGCAGCCTCGGGTTGGGGGATGGCTACACCTTC
CASSLGLGDGYTF
>TRBJ2-2|TRBV7-2|TRBD1|.
TGTGCCAGCAGCTCAGGGACAGGGAGGGTTAATACCGGGGAGCTGTTTTTT
CASSSGTGRVNTGELFF
>TRBJ2-4|TRBV11-2|.|few
TGTGCCAGCAGCTTTCCAAGGGGGGGCCACATTCAGTACTTC
CASSFPRGGHIQYF
>TRBJ2-3|TRBV4-1|TRBD2|many
TGCGCCAGCAGCCCAGTGGGACTAGCGAGCACAGATACGCAGTATTTT
CASSPVGLASTDTQYF
>TRBJ1-1|TRBV4-3|.|.
TGCGCCAGCAGCCAAGAGGTCATGCAGGTGAACACTGAAGCTTTCTTT
CASSQEVMQVNTEAFF
>TRBJ1-3|TRBV3-1|.|.
TGTGCCAGCAGCCAAGCGGGGAAGGGTGCAGGAAACACCATATATTTT
CASSQAGKGAGNTIYF
>TRBJ1-6|TRBV13|.|.
TGTGCCAGCAGCTGGACCGGGTCACCCCTCCACTTT
CASSWTGSPLHF
>TRBJ2-3|TRBV24-1|.|few
TGTGCCACCAGTGCCGGGACACCCACAGATACGCAGTATTTT
CATSAGTPTDTQYF
>TRBJ1-2|TRBV19|TRBD1|few
TGTGCCAGTGGCGGCGGGACAGGCCGATTTAACTATGGCTACACCTTC
CASGGGTGRFNYGYTF
>TRBJ1-2|TRBV7-2|TRBD1|.
TGTGCCAGCAGCTTAGCCGTGGACAGGGGGAACACCTTC
CASSLAVDRGNTF
>TRBJ2-1|TRBV12-3/TRBV12-4|.|few
TGTGCCAGCAGTTACCAGCGAGGTGAAAGGGAGCAGTTCTTC
CASSYQRGEREQFF
>TRBJ1-1|TRBV20-1|TRBD1|few
TGCAGTGCTCGGGACAGTGAAGCTTTCTTT
CSARDSEAFF
>TRBJ2-1|TRBV6-5|TRBD1|.
TGTGCCACGTTGGGACAGGGAGGGGGACATGAGCAGTTCTTC
CATLGQGGGHEQFF
>TRBJ1-2|TRBV6-5|.|.
TGTGCCAGCGGCGCAGTCCTACTGCGTGGCTATGGCTACACCTTC
CASGAVLLRGYGYTF
>TRBJ2-5|TRBV18|.|few
TGTGCCAGCTCACCACTCGCGAGGGTCAGGGAGAGGCGAAAAGAGACCCAGTACTTC
CASSPLARVRERRKETQYF
>TRBJ2-5|TRBV4-2|.|.
TGTGCCAGCAGCCCGGGGTGGTACGGGGAGACCCAGTACTTC
CASSPGWYGETQYF
>TRBJ2-5|TRBV29-1|.|many
TGCAGCGTTGAACTTCCCTCCGTTGGAGAGACCCAGTACTTC
CSVELPSVGETQYF
>TRBJ2-5|TRBV4-3|.|.
TGCGCCAGCAGCCAAGATTGGCGGGAGACCCAGTACTTC
CASSQDWRETQYF
>TRBJ1-2|TRBV7-2|TRBD1|few
TGTGCCAGCAGCTTCGCTGGACAGGGGGGCTACACCTTC
CASSFAGQGGYTF
>TRBJ2-1|TRBV12-3/TRBV12-4|.|.
TGTGCCAGCAGCCTACGCTTCCACGGCTCCTACAATGAGCAGTTCTTC
CASSLRFHGSYNEQFF
>TRBJ1-2|TRBV10-3|TRBD1|.
TGTGCCATCAGTGAGTCTAGAGGGGGCTCGAACTCGGGCTATGGCTACACCTTC
CAISESRGGSNSGYGYTF
>TRBJ2-3|TRBV5-1|.|many
TGCGCCAGCAGCTTGGATAGCGCAGATACGCAGTATTTT
CASSLDSADTQYF
>TRBJ2-5|TRBV5-6|.|many
TGTGCCAGCAGCTGGGGGGAGACCCAGTACTTC
CASSWGETQYF
>TRBJ2-1|TRBV4-3|.|many
TGCGCCAGCAGCCAAGAGAGTTCAGTCTCCTACAATGAGCAGTTCTTC
CASSQESSVSYNEQFF
>TRBJ2-3|TRBV7-2|.|.
TGTGCCATTTCAACCGCGGCAGATACGCAGTATTTT
CAISTAADTQYF
>TRBJ2-5|TRBV18|TRBD1|many
TGTGCCAGCTCACCGGACAGGGGGCAAGAGACCCAGTACTTC
CASSPDRGQETQYF
>TRBJ2-5|TRBV5-1|TRBD1|.
TGCGCCAGCAGTCTACAGGGGACGTCGAAGACCCAGTACTTC
CASSLQGTSKTQYF
>TRBJ2-5|TRBV15|.|few
TGTGCCACCAGCAGAGATCTTGGGGGCGGAGAGACCCAGTACTTC
CATSRDLGGGETQYF
>TRBJ2-5|TRBV12-3/TRBV12-4|TRBD1|.
TGTGCCAGCAGAGTGGGACAGGGCGGAGAGACCCAGTACTTC
CASRVGQGGETQYF
>TRBJ2-4|TRBV11-3|.|.
TGTGCCAGCAGCTTAGTGAACGCCCTAATAGCCAAAAACATTCAGTACTTC
CASSLVNALIAKNIQYF
>TRBJ1-2|TRBV3-1|TRBD1|.
TGTGCCAGCAGCCAAAACAGGGGGCGCGGTAACTATGGCTACACCTTC
CASSQNRGRGNYGYTF